The 15 T cell receptor beta chains presented below share a single source sample, sequenced in a study of blood T cell repertoires in COVID-19. Libraries were prepared by immunoSEQ multiplex PCR; TCRdb keeps only in-frame clonotypes and omits some of them. In the table there are about 42,000 clones, approximately 90% of which are singletons. Material for sequencing was peripheral blood. The receptor set was obtained from a man younger than 40 with active or convalescent COVID-19.

The chain has TRBV3-1 (or the pseudogene TRBV3-2) and TRBJ2-5; TRBD2 aligns across 10 bases. CDR3 length: 17 amino acids. After removal of 5 bases from V and 5 bases from J, the junction contained 14 bases not matched to a gene. Germline values: CDR1 LGHDT, CDR2 YNNKEL (reference sequence). CDR3 bases: TGTGCCAGCAGCTCCATCCCCCGGACTAGCGGACCGGAGACCCAGTACTTC. Its protein is CASSSIPRTSGPETQYF.

The chain joins TRBV5-1 to TRBJ2-5; D is undetermined. Germline loops: CDR1 SGHRS, CDR2 YFSETQ. The CDR3 is 16 amino acids. With 0 bases removed from V and 1 base from J, the gap between germline ends came to 13 bases. CDR3 DNA: TGCGCCAGCAGCTTGGCCCACAGTCGTGCCCAAGAGACCCAGTACTTC. Residues: CASSLAHSRAQETQYF.

The rearrangement uses TRBV11-2 and TRBJ2-1; a weak D match, TRBD1 (6 bases). The CDR3 totals 18 residues. Germline V gives CDR1 SGHAT, CDR2 FQNNGV. V lost 0 bases, J lost 8 bases, and 23 bases lay in between. The CDR3 loop reads CASSLEGADGNRLYEQFF. DNA of the CDR3: TGTGCCAGCAGCTTAGAGGGGGCAGACGGGAATCGTTTGTATGAGCAGTTCTTC. Combining the CDR3 with reference TRBV11-2 and TRBJ2-1 gives the whole variable domain EAGVAQSPRYKIIEKRQSVAFWCNPISGHATLYWYQQILGQGPKLLIQFQNNGVVDDSQLPKDRFSAERLKGVDSTLKIQPAKLEDSAVYLCASSLEGADGNRLYEQFFGPGTRLTVL.

This clone was seen a handful of times. V is TRBV27 and J is TRBJ1-2, with a weak D call TRBD1 (5 bases). The V end lost 5 bases, the J end lost 4 bases, and 17 bases lay between the germline ends. Germline values: CDR1 MNHEY, CDR2 SMNVEV (reference sequence). The CDR3 runs 15 residues. CDR3 nucleotide sequence: TGTGCCAGCAGTCCCGAAGGGGATGGGATCTATGGCTACACCTTC. This codes for CASSPEGDGIYGYTF.

The rearrangement links TRBV27 to TRBJ2-7; the match to TRBD2 covers 12 bases. From germline, CDR1 is MNHEY and CDR2 SMNVEV (reference sequence). V shed 6 bases and J 1 base; nucleotides not matched to a gene: 1. CDR3 length equals 14 residues. The chain's CDR3 is CASRLAGGSYEQYV. In DNA, the CDR3 is TGTGCCAGCAGGCTAGCGGGAGGGTCCTACGAGCAGTACGTC.

This clone was observed a single time. This CDR3 reads CASSLGDTYSNQPQHF. CDR3 in DNA: TGCGCCAGCAGCTTGGGAGACACCTATAGCAATCAGCCCCAGCATTTT. V usage is TRBV5-1 and J usage is TRBJ1-5, with D unresolved. The CDR3 extends over 16 amino acids. The germline V gene has CDR1 SGHRS and CDR2 YFSETQ. The V gene lost 0 bases and the J gene lost 0 bases, with 10 bases spanning the gap.

This chain uses TRBV6-6 with TRBJ1-4, with 9 bases lining up with TRBD1. This CDR3 is built from 15 residues. Germline V gives CDR1 MNHNY, CDR2 SVGAGI (reference sequence). Trimming removed 4 bases from V and 8 bases from J; junction bases left unmatched: 8. As DNA, the CDR3 is TGTGCCAGCAGTTTCCCCGGGACAGGGAGGGAAAAACTGTTTTTT. Protein: CASSFPGTGREKLFF.

This clone was seen a single time. The chain employs TRBV15 and TRBJ2-3, with 10 bases matching TRBD2. Trimming removed 1 base from V and 4 bases from J; junction bases left unmatched: 11. There are 18 residues in the CDR3. CDR1 LNHNV and CDR2 YYDKDF come from the germline V gene (reference sequence). The CDR3 DNA reads TGTGCCACCAGCAGAGCCCCCCGCACTAGCGGGACATCAGATACGCAGTATTTT. It specifies CATSRAPRTSGTSDTQYF.

The chain has TRBV30 and TRBJ2-3; a weak D match, TRBD1 (5 bases). V was shortened by 0 bases and J by 2 bases, with 18 bases between the two germline ends. Germline CDR1 GTSNPN, CDR2 SVGIG (reference sequence). This CDR3 is built from 17 residues. The CDR3 DNA sequence: TGTGCCTGGAGTGTATACGACCTTGGGGCTTTCACAGATACGCAGTATTTT. Translation gives CAWSVYDLGAFTDTQYF.

This clone was counted a few times. The chain combines TRBV19 with TRBJ2-1; a possible D gene is TRBD2 (5 bases). This CDR3 is built from 17 residues. The V gene's germline CDR1 is LNHDA and CDR2 SQIVND (reference sequence). Trimming took off 4 bases at V and 0 bases at J, with 16 bases between the two ends. CDR3 sequence: CASSKMKSGLSYNEQFF. CDR3 nucleotides: TGTGCCAGTAGTAAAATGAAAAGCGGACTCTCCTACAATGAGCAGTTCTTC.

The chain uses TRBV6-6 and TRBJ1-2, with a weak D call TRBD1 (6 bases). The CDR3 length is 14 residues. Germline-derived CDR1 and CDR2 are MNHNY and SVGAGI (reference sequence). Trimming shortened V by 6 bases and J by 2 bases, and 13 bases separated the two germline ends. CDR3 sequence: CASSRLTGNYGYTF. The CDR3 DNA is TGTGCCAGCAGCCGTCTTACAGGGAACTATGGCTACACCTTC.

The CDR3 bases are TGTGCCAGCGGATCAGGACTAGCGGGGGGCGAGCAGTACTTC. Protein product: CASGSGLAGGEQYF. This sequence joins TRBV11-2 and TRBJ2-7; 14 bases match TRBD2. V trimming: 8 bases; J trimming: 6 bases; junction bases outside the gene matches: 6. Per germline, CDR1 SGHAT and CDR2 FQNNGV. The CDR3 is 14 residues long.

This chain uses TRBV12-3 or TRBV12-4 with TRBJ1-2; perhaps TRBD1 as D (6 bases). The V gene lost 2 bases and the J gene lost 7 bases, with 11 bases spanning the gap. This CDR3 has 13 residues. The CDR3 DNA follows: TGTGCCAGCAGTTTAACGGACAGACGTGGCTACACCTTC. It translates to CASSLTDRRGYTF.

J is TRBJ2-2 and V is TRBV6-6, with 7 bases that match TRBD1. The V gene end was trimmed by 5 bases and the J gene end by 6 bases; junction bases not matched to a gene: 3. Germline loops: CDR1 MNHNY, CDR2 SVGAGI (reference sequence). This CDR3 comprises 13 residues. The CDR3 region has the DNA TGTGCCAGCAGTACGACAGGGTCCGGGGAGCTGTTTTTT. Protein product: CASSTTGSGELFF.

This clone was observed a few times. CDR3 sequence (DNA): TGTGCCAGCAGCACTGTCAGCGATCAGGGGAGAGCTGAAGCTTTCTTT. It translates to CASSTVSDQGRAEAFF. The chain uses TRBV11-3 and TRBJ1-1, with D perhaps TRBD1 (6 bases). V was pared by 5 bases and J by 6 bases, with 22 bases between. The germline gives CDR1 SGHNT, CDR2 YENEEA. The CDR3 is 16 amino acids.